Below, 12 T cell receptor beta chains from the same sample are listed, as sequenced in a study of PD-1 blockade in classical Hodgkin lymphoma. The time point is: cycle 4 day 1 (C4D1), after more than 5 weeks of nivolumab. Brentuximab vedotin exposure varied among the patients, all of whom had relapsed after autologous stem cell transplantation. The method was immunoSEQ multiplex PCR; TCRdb's version includes in-frame clones alone and lacks a portion of them. Here the sample spans tens of thousands of clones, around 80% being singletons. Sequenced here: peripheral blood mononuclear cells (PBMCs), sampled before the fourth cycle of nivolumab. The origin of the receptors is a human donor with classical Hodgkin lymphoma.

The chain employs TRBV29-1 and TRBJ1-1, with D hard to call. This CDR3 spans 12 amino acids. The V gene lost 4 bases and the J gene lost 0 bases, with 6 bases spanning the gap. Germline values: CDR1 SQVTM, CDR2 ANQGSEA. The CDR3 region is CSVGGVNTEAFF. The CDR3 DNA follows: TGCAGCGTTGGCGGGGTGAACACTGAAGCTTTCTTT. The full variable domain, with the rest looked up from reference TRBV29-1 and TRBJ1-1, is SAVISQKPSRDICQRGTSLTIQCQVDSQVTMMFWYRQQPGQSLTLIATANQGSEATYESGFVIDKFPISRPNLTFSTLTVSNMSPEDSSIYLCSVGGVNTEAFFGQGTRLTVV.

The chain employs TRBV28 and TRBJ1-1; the D is unclear. Trimming took 3 bases from V and 2 from J, leaving 13 bases between them. Germline V gives CDR1 MDHEN, CDR2 SYDVKM. This CDR3 comprises 15 residues. The DNA for the CDR3 is TGTGCCAGCAGTTTGGCTATCCCCGGCAACACTGAAGCTTTCTTT. It is translated as CASSLAIPGNTEAFF.

The chain has TRBV27 and TRBJ1-1, with D maybe TRBD1 (6 bases). The V end lost 6 bases, the J end lost 3 bases, and 14 bases lay between the germline ends. CDR3 length: 14 residues. Germline V gene lookup returns CDR1 MNHEY and CDR2 SMNVEV (reference sequence). The DNA for the CDR3 is TGTGCCAGCAGCCCACAGGGAGGCGACACTGAAGCTTTCTTT. This codes for CASSPQGGDTEAFF.

The chain recombines TRBV4-2 with TRBJ1-2; possible D gene TRBD1, 6 bases. This CDR3 region has 14 residues. Trimming removed 4 bases from V and 3 bases from J, with 12 bases in between. Germline-derived CDR1 and CDR2 are LGHNA and YNFKEQ. CDR3 in DNA: TGTGCCAGCAGCCGAAGACAGGACCACTATGGCTACACCTTC. Translating it yields CASSRRQDHYGYTF.

The chain employs TRBV5-4 and TRBJ1-3, with a weak D call TRBD1 (6 bases). Per the germline V gene, CDR1 is SGHNT and CDR2 is YYREEE (reference sequence). V was clipped by 2 bases and J by 8 bases, with 11 bases between them. The CDR3 spans 13 residues. The CDR3 protein is CASSFSGVDTIYF. In nucleotides, the CDR3 is TGTGCCAGCAGCTTTTCAGGGGTGGACACCATATATTTT.

The chain combines TRBV28 with TRBJ1-5; D unresolved. The CDR3 totals 13 residues. Germline V CDR1 and CDR2: MDHEN, SYDVKM. V gave up 5 bases and J gave up 3 bases, with 8 bases separating them. DNA of the CDR3: TGTGCCAGCAGTCGACCCCCCAATCAGCCCCAGCATTTT. This translates into CASSRPPNQPQHF.

This chain connects TRBV6-1 to TRBJ1-2; TRBD1 matches at 7 bases. From germline, CDR1 is MNHNS and CDR2 SASEGT. The V segment lost 6 bases and the J segment 3 bases; nucleotides outside the gene matches: 4. The CDR3 spans 13 residues. Here the CDR3 reads CASSLQGYYGYTF. The CDR3 coding sequence is TGTGCCAGCAGCCTACAGGGGTACTATGGCTACACCTTC.

The chain carries TRBV6-5 and TRBJ2-3; 7 bases fit TRBD2. This CDR3 is 14 amino acids long. Trimming cost V 2 bases and J 4 bases; bases outside gene matches: 3. The V gene's germline CDR1 is MNHEY and CDR2 SVGAGI. CDR3 loop: CASSYTAGADTQYF. DNA for the CDR3: TGTGCCAGCAGTTACACGGCGGGAGCAGATACGCAGTATTTT.

The rearrangement uses TRBV11-1 and TRBJ1-1; D might be TRBD1 (5 bases). Deletions cut 5 bases from V and 1 base from J, with 11 bases between. The germline gives CDR1 SGHAT, CDR2 FQDESV (reference sequence). This CDR3 comprises 14 residues. CDR3 in DNA: TGTGCCAGCAGCCCGACCGGACAGAACACTGAAGCTTTCTTT. Residues: CASSPTGQNTEAFF.

The chain carries TRBV5-1 and TRBJ2-7, with TRBD1 matching 7 bases. V dropped 1 base and J dropped 6; count of bases not matched to a gene: 10. The CDR3 loop spans 15 amino acids. Germline V gene sequence: CDR1 SGHRS, CDR2 YFSETQ. CDR3 sequence: CASSLLGGERSEQYF. CDR3 nucleotides: TGCGCCAGCAGCTTGTTAGGGGGCGAAAGATCCGAGCAGTACTTC.

The rearrangement joins TRBV19 to TRBJ1-1; D gene unclear. Germline V gene data show CDR1 as LNHDA and CDR2 as SQIVND (reference sequence). V was clipped by 4 bases and J by 1 base, with 7 bases between them. CDR3 length: 13 amino acids. The CDR3 DNA sequence: TGTGCCAGTAGTAAGGATTCGAACACTGAAGCTTTCTTT. Translation: CASSKDSNTEAFF.

In its sample, this clone is medium-sized. This rearrangement joins TRBV4-3 to TRBJ1-1; D is uncertain. This CDR3 is built from 13 residues. CDR1 and CDR2 (germline): LGHNA, YSLEER. Trimming cost V 8 bases and J 1 base, with 11 bases left between them. In DNA, the CDR3 is TGCGCCAGCGCCCCTTCGCGGAACACTGAAGCTTTCTTT. Translating gives CASAPSRNTEAFF.